A single sample gave rise to the 3 T cell receptor beta chains below, sequenced in a study of vaccination effects on CD4 cells after COVID-19. Antigens of these TCRs are unknown. ViraFEST expansion of antigen-specific CD4+ T cells with viral peptide pools preceded sequencing. Cells that had been cultured for about 10 days were the source of isolated CD4+ T cells. The individual was infected with SARS-CoV-2 between March and December 2020, as confirmed by PCR. Assay used: immunoSEQ multiplex PCR; TCRdb lists only in-frame clones, some missing. The data hold under 80,000 clones, with about 69% observed a single time. The sample consisted of CD4+ T cells from PBMCs cultured with HIV peptides, taken before COVID-19 vaccination. Sample subset: HIV-1 Nef peptide pool negative control/reference culture. The receptor source for this set is a human donor who had a prior SARS-CoV-2 infection.

This clone was counted between two and nine times. The chain uses TRBV7-3 and TRBJ2-1, with 10 positions matching TRBD2. The CDR3 spans 15 residues. The ends lost 3 bases at V and 4 bases at J; junction bases unmatched: 3. CDR1 and CDR2 from the germline V gene are SGHTA and FQGTGA. This chain's CDR3 is CASSFSGREYNEQFF. In DNA, the CDR3 is TGTGCCAGCAGCTTCAGCGGGAGGGAGTACAATGAGCAGTTCTTC. Full variable domain (outside the CDR3, taken from reference TRBV7-3 and TRBJ2-1): GAGVSQTPSNKVTEKGKYVELRCDPISGHTALYWYRQSLGQGPEFLIYFQGTGAADDSGLPNDRFFAVRPEGSVSTLKIQRTERGDSAVYLCASSFSGREYNEQFFGPGTRLTVL.

The V and J genes are TRBV12-3 or TRBV12-4 and TRBJ2-1; D gene uncertain. This CDR3 is 13 amino acids long. The V and J ends lost 7 bases and 3 bases respectively, with 10 bases between them. The CDR3 DNA reads TGTGCCAGCAATACGAGAGTCTACAATGAGCAGTTCTTC. This sequence encodes CASNTRVYNEQFF.

The chain carries TRBV20-1 and TRBJ1-1, with TRBD1 as a possible D gene (6 bases). Germline loops: CDR1 DFQATT, CDR2 SNEGSKA (reference sequence). This CDR3 region has 14 residues. Trimming took off 3 bases at V and 4 bases at J, with 15 bases between the two ends. CDR3 loop: CSASLGAPGTEAFF. Here the CDR3 DNA reads TGCAGTGCTAGTTTGGGGGCACCGGGCACTGAAGCTTTCTTT.